Following are 5 T cell receptor beta chains from one sample sequenced in a study of control samples from healthy donors and cancer patients. Profiling relied on immunoSEQ multiplex PCR, and the TCRdb table lists in-frame clones only, not all of them. Here the sample spans 150,000 or so clones, roughly 94% being singletons. The source material was PBMCs. Receptors originate from a man aged 55 to 69 with colorectal cancer.

The rearrangement uses TRBV19 and TRBJ1-1, with D hard to call. The CDR3 covers 13 residues. Germline CDR1 reads LNHDA; CDR2 reads SQIVND (reference sequence). The germline V and J ends were trimmed by 6 bases and 6 bases, with 14 bases remaining between them. CDR3 DNA: TGTGCCAGTAGGGATGCACCAAACCCTGAAGCTTTCTTT. Encoded protein: CASRDAPNPEAFF.

The chain joins TRBV6-2 or TRBV6-3 to TRBJ2-5, with TRBD1 matching over 11 bases. Looked up from germline, CDR1 is MNHEY and CDR2 is SVGEGT. This CDR3 is 16 amino acids long. V was pared by 6 bases and J by 3 bases, with 9 bases of the junction left unmatched. CDR3 sequence reads: CASSSGQGALEETQYF. DNA of the CDR3: TGTGCCAGCAGCTCCGGACAGGGGGCTCTCGAAGAGACCCAGTACTTC.

The rearrangement uses TRBV6-1 and TRBJ2-3; no clear D gene. V was clipped by 1 base and J by 0 bases, with 5 bases between them. Germline-derived CDR1 and CDR2 are MNHNS and SASEGT. This CDR3 comprises 14 residues. CDR3 protein: CASSEGYSTDTQYF. DNA for the CDR3: TGTGCCAGCAGTGAAGGATACAGCACAGATACGCAGTATTTT.

The genes are TRBV3-1 (or the pseudogene TRBV3-2) and TRBJ1-2; weak D call: TRBD1 (5 bases). Trimming stripped 1 base from V and 5 bases from J, with 14 bases between. Germline V CDR1 and CDR2: LGHDT, YNNKEL (reference sequence). This CDR3 spans 15 amino acids. This CDR3 reads CASSQGGWGGYGYTF. The CDR3 DNA sequence: TGTGCCAGCAGCCAAGGAGGTTGGGGCGGGTATGGCTACACCTTC.

This clone was seen only a few times. The CDR3 region has the DNA TGTGCCAGCAGCTTGGCTGCAGGGGGGGAGCTGTTTTTT. This encodes CASSLAAGGELFF. V is TRBV5-6 and J is TRBJ2-2; D is possibly TRBD1 (5 bases). V was cut by 0 bases and J by 8 bases, with 8 bases left in between. Germline assignment: CDR1 SGHDT and CDR2 YYEEEE. The CDR3 covers 13 residues.